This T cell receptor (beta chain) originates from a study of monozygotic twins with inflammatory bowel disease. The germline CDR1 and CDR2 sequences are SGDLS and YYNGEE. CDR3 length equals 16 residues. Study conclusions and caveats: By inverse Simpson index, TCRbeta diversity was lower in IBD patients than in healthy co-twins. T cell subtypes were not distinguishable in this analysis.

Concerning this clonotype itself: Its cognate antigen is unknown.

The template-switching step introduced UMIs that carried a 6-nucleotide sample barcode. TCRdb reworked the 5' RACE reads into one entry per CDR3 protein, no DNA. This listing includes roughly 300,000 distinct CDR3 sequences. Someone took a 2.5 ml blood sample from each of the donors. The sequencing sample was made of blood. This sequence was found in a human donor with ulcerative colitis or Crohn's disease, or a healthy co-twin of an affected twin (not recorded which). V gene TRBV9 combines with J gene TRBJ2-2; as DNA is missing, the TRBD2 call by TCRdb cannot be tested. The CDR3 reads CASSGSGSRNTGELFF.